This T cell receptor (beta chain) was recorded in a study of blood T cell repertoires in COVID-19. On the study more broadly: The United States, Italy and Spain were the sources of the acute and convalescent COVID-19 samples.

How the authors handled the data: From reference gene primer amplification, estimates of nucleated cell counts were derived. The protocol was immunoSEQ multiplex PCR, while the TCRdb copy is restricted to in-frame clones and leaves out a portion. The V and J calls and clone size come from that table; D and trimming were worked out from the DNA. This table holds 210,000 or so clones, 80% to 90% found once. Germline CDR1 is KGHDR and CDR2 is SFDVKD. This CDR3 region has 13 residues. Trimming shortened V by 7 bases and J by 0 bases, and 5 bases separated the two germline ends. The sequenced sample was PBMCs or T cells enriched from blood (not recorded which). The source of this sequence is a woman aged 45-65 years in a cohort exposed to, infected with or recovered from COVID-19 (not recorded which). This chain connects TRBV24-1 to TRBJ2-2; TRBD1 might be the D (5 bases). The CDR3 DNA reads TGTGCCACCAGCAGGGCGAACACCGGGGAGCTGTTTTTT. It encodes CATSRANTGELFF.